Each of the 8 T cell receptor beta chains below was sequenced from the same sample in a study of OX40 agonist ivuxolimab in advanced cancers. Assay: immunoSEQ multiplex PCR; the TCRdb copy retains only in-frame clones and omits some. Found here are about 110,000 clones, more than 85% of them singletons; the top ten hold around 0.7%. This specimen consisted of CD4+ or CD8+ T cells sorted from blood, obtained in a trial of the OX40 agonist ivuxolimab. The receptors originated from an adult with an advanced solid tumor such as melanoma, head and neck, liver or kidney cancer.

CDR3 loop: CAWSVGTSGINEQFF. CDR3 nucleotides: TGTGCCTGGAGTGTGGGGACTAGCGGGATAAATGAGCAGTTCTTC. The chain has TRBV30 and TRBJ2-1; 13 nucleotides align to TRBD2. Germline V gives CDR1 GTSNPN, CDR2 SVGIG (reference sequence). The J segment lost 7 bases and the V segment lost 0 bases, leaving 3 bases of the junction unmatched. The CDR3 runs to 15 residues.

This chain joins TRBV7-9 and TRBJ2-3, with TRBD2 identical over 8 bases. Germline V gene lookup returns CDR1 SEHNR and CDR2 FQNEAQ (reference sequence). CDR3 length: 14 amino acids. The V segment lost 5 bases and the J segment 5 bases; nucleotides outside the gene matches: 6. CDR3 protein: CASSPGLAVDTQYF. DNA of the CDR3: TGTGCCAGCAGCCCCGGACTAGCTGTAGATACGCAGTATTTT.

This clone was detected only a few times. This chain connects TRBV18 to TRBJ1-1; D ambiguous. Trimming removed 3 bases at V and 3 bases at J, with 17 bases between. The CDR3 is made up of 16 amino acids. Per the germline V gene, CDR1 is KGHSH and CDR2 is LQKENI. CDR3 in DNA: TGTGCCAGCTCACCCCTGTCGTTTAGCGCGGACACTGAAGCTTTCTTT. Its translation: CASSPLSFSADTEAFF.

The CDR3 loop is CASSPEGYNTIYF. In DNA, the CDR3 is TGTGCCAGCTCACCGGAGGGATATAACACCATATATTTT. This sequence joins TRBV18 and TRBJ1-3, with unresolved D. Germline V gene data show CDR1 as KGHSH and CDR2 as LQKENI. V was pared by 3 bases and J by 7 bases, with 10 bases between. This CDR3 region has 13 residues.

Concerning this clone itself: The germline gene is not matched at one end of the junction; a read error may be the cause. V and J are TRBV18 and TRBJ1-1; no firm D call. Germline V gene sequence: CDR1 KGHSH, CDR2 LQKENI. This CDR3 has 15 residues. The CDR3, as DNA: TGTGCCAGCTCACCATTTTCTCGGGTGAAAACTGAAGCTTTCTTT. Residues: CASSPFSRVKTEAFF.

The chain has TRBV6-1 and TRBJ2-5, with D perhaps TRBD1 (6 bases). Deletions cut 5 bases from V and 0 bases from J, with 13 bases between. The CDR3 is 15 residues long. Germline V gene data show CDR1 as MNHNS and CDR2 as SASEGT. CDR3 amino acids: CASSLRTEYQETQYF. CDR3 coding DNA: TGTGCCAGCAGTCTCCGGACAGAGTACCAAGAGACCCAGTACTTC.

V is TRBV4-2 and J is TRBJ1-6; D unresolved. The germline V gene encodes CDR1 LGHNA and CDR2 YNFKEQ. V lost 1 base and J lost 10, with 5 bases in between. The CDR3 covers 12 residues. The CDR3 nucleotides are TGTGCCAGCAGCCAAGTTGACTCACCCCTCCACTTT. Its protein product is CASSQVDSPLHF.

CDR3 residues: CASSIPRGEQYF. In nucleotides, the CDR3 is TGCGCCAGCAGCATTCCTAGAGGGGAGCAGTACTTC. The rearrangement joins TRBV5-1 to TRBJ2-7; possibly TRBD2 for D (5 bases). Germline V lookup: CDR1 SGHRS, CDR2 YFSETQ. The CDR3 has 12 amino acids. V was pared by 4 bases and J by 7 bases, with 12 bases between.